This is a list of T cell receptor beta chains from one sample in a study of blood T cells in healthy people across ages. TCRdb ran MiXCR on the 5' RACE reads and lists one entry per CDR3 protein. The sample consists of roughly 410,000 distinct CDR3 sequences, 52% of them appearing once. The sequenced material came from blood. The receptors originated from a man in his sixties in good health. The CDR3 runs from the conserved cysteine through the conserved F or W. Fields, in order: CDR3 protein, CDR3 DNA, clone size, V gene, D gene, J gene. The D gene is left open where the match is weak. Clone size is shown for a subset of rows, as once, few, many or a class of expanded clone.

CDR3aa: CASSLGGGLAYEQYF
CDR3nt: TGTGCCAGCAGCTTAGGCGGGGGCCTGGCCTACGAGCAGTACTTC
abundance: .
v_gene: TRBV7-2
d_gene: .
j_gene: TRBJ2-7

CDR3aa: CASSLTLSSYEQYF
CDR3nt: TGTGCCAGCAGTTTGACATTAAGCTCCTACGAGCAGTACTTC
abundance: few
v_gene: TRBV6-5
d_gene: .
j_gene: TRBJ2-7

CDR3aa: CASSKVQGNQPQHF
CDR3nt: TGTGCCAGCAGTAAAGTACAGGGGAATCAGCCCCAGCATTTT
abundance: .
v_gene: TRBV28
d_gene: TRBD1
j_gene: TRBJ1-5

CDR3aa: CSAYLGGAEQETQYF
CDR3nt: TGCAGTGCATATCTCGGCGGAGCGGAACAAGAGACCCAGTACTTC
abundance: .
v_gene: TRBV20-1
d_gene: .
j_gene: TRBJ2-5

CDR3aa: CASSLDPGMFSEQYF
CDR3nt: TGTGCCAGCAGCTTAGACCCCGGGATGTTCTCGGAGCAGTACTTC
abundance: .
v_gene: TRBV11-3
d_gene: .
j_gene: TRBJ2-7

CDR3aa: CASSVVGESTDTQYF
CDR3nt: TGTGCCAGCAGCGTAGTTGGCGAAAGCACAGATACGCAGTATTTT
abundance: .
v_gene: TRBV9
d_gene: .
j_gene: TRBJ2-3

CDR3aa: CAWSPGGSIEQYF
CDR3nt: TGTGCCTGGAGTCCGGGGGGATCTATCGAGCAGTACTTC
abundance: many
v_gene: TRBV30
d_gene: TRBD2
j_gene: TRBJ2-7

CDR3aa: CASSLGLAGGGKNIQYF
CDR3nt: TGTGCCAGCAGCTTGGGACTAGCGGGGGGGGGCAAAAACATTCAGTACTTC
abundance: .
v_gene: TRBV7-2
d_gene: TRBD2
j_gene: TRBJ2-4

CDR3aa: CSASTGRNTEAFF
CDR3nt: TGCAGTGCTAGCACGGGACGGAACACTGAAGCTTTCTTT
abundance: .
v_gene: TRBV20-1
d_gene: .
j_gene: TRBJ1-1

CDR3aa: CAGRLHGSYEQYF
CDR3nt: TGCGCCGGCCGCCTCCATGGCTCCTACGAGCAGTACTTC
abundance: few
v_gene: TRBV5-1
d_gene: .
j_gene: TRBJ2-7

CDR3aa: CATDRTLAGAPETQYF
CDR3nt: TGTGCCACCGACCGTACCCTAGCGGGAGCCCCGGAGACCCAGTACTTC
abundance: many
v_gene: TRBV7-9
d_gene: TRBD2
j_gene: TRBJ2-5

CDR3aa: CASYLRGSGANVLTF
CDR3nt: TGTGCCAGCTACCTAAGGGGTTCTGGGGCCAACGTCCTGACTTTC
abundance: .
v_gene: TRBV6-2/TRBV6-3
d_gene: .
j_gene: TRBJ2-6

CDR3aa: CASSPQDRPDQPQHF
CDR3nt: TGTGCCAGCAGCCCCCAGGACAGGCCTGATCAGCCCCAGCATTTT
abundance: few
v_gene: TRBV9
d_gene: TRBD1
j_gene: TRBJ1-5

CDR3aa: CASRPPGQGYGYTF
CDR3nt: TGTGCCAGCAGACCCCCGGGACAGGGCTATGGCTACACCTTC
abundance: .
v_gene: TRBV6-2/TRBV6-3
d_gene: TRBD1
j_gene: TRBJ1-2

CDR3aa: CASSPAQGKQETQYF
CDR3nt: TGTGCCAGCTCACCCGCACAGGGGAAACAAGAGACCCAGTACTTC
abundance: .
v_gene: TRBV18
d_gene: TRBD1
j_gene: TRBJ2-5